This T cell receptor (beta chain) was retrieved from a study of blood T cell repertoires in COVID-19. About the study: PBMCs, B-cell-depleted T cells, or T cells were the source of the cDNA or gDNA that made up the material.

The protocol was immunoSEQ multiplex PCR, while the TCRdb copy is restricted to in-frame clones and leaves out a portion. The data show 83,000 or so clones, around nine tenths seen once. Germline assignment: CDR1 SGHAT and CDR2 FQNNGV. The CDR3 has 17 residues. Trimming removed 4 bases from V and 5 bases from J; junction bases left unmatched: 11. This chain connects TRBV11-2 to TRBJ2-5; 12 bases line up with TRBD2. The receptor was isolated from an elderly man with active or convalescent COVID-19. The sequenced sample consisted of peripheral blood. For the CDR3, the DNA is TGTGCCAGCAGCTCCTCCGGGCTAGCGGGGGGGATGGAGACCCAGTACTTC. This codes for CASSSSGLAGGMETQYF. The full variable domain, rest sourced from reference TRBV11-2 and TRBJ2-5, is EAGVAQSPRYKIIEKRQSVAFWCNPISGHATLYWYQQILGQGPKLLIQFQNNGVVDDSQLPKDRFSAERLKGVDSTLKIQPAKLEDSAVYLCASSSSGLAGGMETQYFGPGTRLLVL.